What follows are 2 T cell receptor beta chains derived from one specimen sequenced in a study of cytomegalovirus exposure and HLA in healthy donors. Method: immunoSEQ multiplex PCR; TCRdb's copy keeps in-frame clones and lacks some. The table includes more than 120,000 clones, over 80% detected once. Sequenced: PBMCs. These receptors originate from a young man in good health and CMV-seropositive.

The chain joins TRBV15 to TRBJ1-4; D unresolved. The CDR3 covers 16 residues. The V end lost 8 bases, the J end lost 2 bases, and 18 bases lay between the germline ends. The V gene's germline CDR1 is LNHNV and CDR2 YYDKDF (reference sequence). The CDR3 DNA reads as TGTGCCACCTCTCGTGGGTTTCGGAGTACTAATGAAAAACTGTTTTTT. The encoded protein is CATSRGFRSTNEKLFF.

This sequence joins TRBV10-3 and TRBJ2-5; 7 bases align to TRBD1. V gave up 6 bases and J gave up 3 bases; unmatched junction bases: 4. CDR3 length equals 13 residues. CDR1 is ENHRY, CDR2 SYGVKD, per germline. For the CDR3, the DNA is TGTGCCATCAGACTTGGACAGGAAGAGACCCAGTACTTC. This translates into CAIRLGQEETQYF.